The clone carrying this TCR beta chain was counted only a few times. Antigen: not known. The data are from a study of early T cells in non-severe SARS-CoV-2 infection. The overall study: Unpaired chains resulted from sequencing bulk RNA of unsorted whole blood. Overall study findings and caveats: Matching results from VDJdb favored anti-spike CD8 responses, leaving private and CD4 specificities undetected.

The V end was cut by 3 bases, the J end by 4 bases, with 13 bases between. Germline CDR1 reads MNHEY; CDR2 reads SMNVEV (reference sequence). CDR3 size: 15 residues. MiXCR was run by TCRdb on the 5' RACE reads, yielding one entry per CDR3 protein. This table holds roughly 50,000 distinct CDR3 sequences, approximately 8% found once. This clonotype was sampled from an adult who was a healthcare worker with PCR-confirmed SARS-CoV-2 infection or an uninfected control (not recorded which). The chain employs TRBV27 and TRBJ1-5, with TRBD1 as a possible D gene (6 bases). The sample taken for sequencing was whole blood. This CDR3 reads CASSLMGGANQPQHF. The DNA of the CDR3 is TGTGCCAGCAGTTTGATGGGGGGGGCAAATCAGCCCCAGCATTTT.